The T cell receptor (beta chain) described here comes from a study of blood T cells in healthy people across ages. A sample-barcoded 5' primer and a J-beta primer mix were used in a second PCR of about 7 to 11 cycles. TCRdb processed the 5' RACE reads anew with MiXCR; each CDR3 protein has one entry. The table includes some 900,000 distinct CDR3 sequences, roughly 48% detected once. Losses at the gene ends were 11 bases for V and 2 bases for J; bases not matched to a gene: 3. This CDR3 contains 12 residues. Per germline, CDR1 WSHSY and CDR2 SAAADI. The clonotype comes from a man aged 30 to 39 in good health. J is TRBJ2-1 and V is TRBV10-2, with TRBD1 identical over 7 bases. Sequences were obtained from blood. The CDR3 spells CASGQAYNEQFF. The CDR3, as DNA: TGCGCCTCAGGACAGGCCTACAATGAGCAGTTCTTC.